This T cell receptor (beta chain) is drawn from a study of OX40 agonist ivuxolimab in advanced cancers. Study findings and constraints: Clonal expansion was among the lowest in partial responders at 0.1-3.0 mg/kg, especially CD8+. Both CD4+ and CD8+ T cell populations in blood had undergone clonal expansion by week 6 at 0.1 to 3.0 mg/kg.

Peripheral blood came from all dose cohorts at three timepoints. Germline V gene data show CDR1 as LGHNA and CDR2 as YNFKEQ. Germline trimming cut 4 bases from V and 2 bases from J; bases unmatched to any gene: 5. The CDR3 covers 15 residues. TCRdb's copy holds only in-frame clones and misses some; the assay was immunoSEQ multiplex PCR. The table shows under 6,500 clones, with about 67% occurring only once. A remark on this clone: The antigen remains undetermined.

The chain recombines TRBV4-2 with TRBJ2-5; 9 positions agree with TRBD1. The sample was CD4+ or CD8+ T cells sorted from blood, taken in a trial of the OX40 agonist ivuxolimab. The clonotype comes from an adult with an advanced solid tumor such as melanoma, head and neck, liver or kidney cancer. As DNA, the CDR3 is TGTGCCAGCAGCCCCGAAGGACAGGGGCAAGAGACCCAGTACTTC. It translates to CASSPEGQGQETQYF.